The 30 T cell receptor beta chains presented below share a single source sample, sequenced in a study of T cells in Graves' hyperthyroidism and ophthalmopathy. TCR beta CDR3 region amplification was performed from RNA transcripts. The primer set for the first-round RT-PCR of the TCR CDR3 was HTBI. TCRdb re-called the multiplex PCR reads with MiXCR, one entry per CDR3 protein. The sample has about 560,000 distinct CDR3 sequences, over 15% seen once. The sample taken for sequencing was blood. These receptor sequences come from a woman between 18 and 29 years old with Graves' hyperthyroidism.

This clonotype was seen a handful of times. This chain joins TRBV7-8 and TRBJ1-2; D perhaps matches TRBD1 (5 bases). Trimming took 1 base from V and 2 from J, leaving 17 bases between them. Germline CDR1 is SGHVS and CDR2 is FQNEAQ. This CDR3 has 17 amino acids. The CDR3 is CASSLERGRRANYGYTF. CDR3 in DNA: TGTGCCAGCAGCTTAGAAAGAGGTCGCAGGGCGAACTATGGCTACACCTTC.

This clonotype was detected many times. J is TRBJ1-1 and V is TRBV6-1, with D tentatively TRBD1 (6 bases). The V end lost 2 bases, the J end lost 9 bases, and 13 bases lay between the germline ends. This CDR3 has 13 amino acids. Germline-derived CDR1 and CDR2 are MNHNS and SASEGT. The CDR3, as DNA: TGTGCCAGCAGTGAAAATCGACAGGAACAAGCTTTCTTT. It translates to CASSENRQEQAFF.

This clonotype was recorded at least ten times. The V gene is TRBV20-1, the J gene TRBJ2-3; 7 bases match TRBD2. This CDR3 is built from 16 residues. V was pared by 3 bases and J by 4 bases, with 13 bases of the junction left unmatched. CDR1 and CDR2 from the germline V gene are DFQATT and SNEGSKA (reference sequence). The DNA of the CDR3 is TGCAGTGCTAGTACCGGGCGGGGGTTTTCGGCAGATACGCAGTATTTT. This encodes CSASTGRGFSADTQYF.

This clonotype has a handful of counts. This rearrangement joins TRBV18 to TRBJ2-5, with a weak D call TRBD2 (6 bases). V lost 2 bases and J 3 bases, leaving 16 bases between the germline ends. This CDR3 is built from 16 residues. Germline assignment: CDR1 KGHSH and CDR2 LQKENI. The CDR3, as DNA: TGTGCCAGCTCACCATGGGCGGCGCGGGGTGAAGAGACCCAGTACTTC. This translates into CASSPWAARGEETQYF.

This clonotype was seen more than once but under ten times. This rearrangement joins TRBV3-1 to TRBJ1-1, with D unclear. The CDR3 loop spans 13 amino acids. CDR1 LGHDT and CDR2 YNNKEL come from the germline V gene (reference sequence). V shed 1 base and J shed 4 bases, with 7 bases lying between them. DNA for the CDR3: TGTGCCAGCAGCCAAGCGGTGGGCACTGAAGCTTTCTTT. It codes for CASSQAVGTEAFF.

This clonotype was seen at least ten times. The gene calls are TRBV28 and TRBJ2-7; D is undetermined. The CDR3 is 13 amino acids. Germline V gives CDR1 MDHEN, CDR2 SYDVKM. V shed 6 bases and J shed 3 bases, with 12 bases lying between them. CDR3 amino acids: CASRINRDYEQYF. Here the CDR3 DNA reads TGTGCCAGCAGGATCAACAGAGACTACGAGCAGTACTTC.

This clonotype showed up just a few times. The V call is TRBV29-1, the J call TRBJ1-1; perhaps TRBD1 as D (6 bases). The CDR3 is 16 amino acids. Germline V CDR1 and CDR2: SQVTM, ANQGSEA. The germline V and J ends were trimmed by 7 bases and 3 bases, with 24 bases remaining between them. The CDR3 DNA is TGCAGCGCTGAGGGGGACACAAAGTCCAGATACACTGAAGCTTTCTTT. It specifies CSAEGDTKSRYTEAFF. Complete variable domain (other parts from reference TRBV29-1 and TRBJ1-1): SAVISQKPSRDICQRGTSLTIQCQVDSQVTMMFWYRQQPGQSLTLIATANQGSEATYESGFVIDKFPISRPNLTFSTLTVSNMSPEDSSIYLCSAEGDTKSRYTEAFFGQGTRLTVV.

The sample holds a few counts of this clonotype. The chain carries TRBV19 and TRBJ1-4; D unclear. V lost 6 bases and J lost 0, with 8 bases in between. Germline V gene lookup returns CDR1 LNHDA and CDR2 SQIVND (reference sequence). The CDR3 runs 14 residues. The CDR3 DNA reads as TGTGCCAGTAGCAAAGGGTCAACTAATGAAAAACTGTTTTTT. Protein: CASSKGSTNEKLFF. Full variable domain (rest looked up from reference TRBV19 and TRBJ1-4): DGGITQSPKYLFRKEGQNVTLSCEQNLNHDAMYWYRQDPGQGLRLIYYSQIVNDFQKGDIAEGYSVSREKKESFPLTVTSAQKNPTAFYLCASSKGSTNEKLFFGSGTQLSVL.

The CDR3 bases are TGTGCCAGTGGCCTTCGACAGCTTTTCTATGGCTACACCTTC. It is translated as CASGLRQLFYGYTF. This chain links TRBV6-2 or TRBV6-3 with TRBJ1-2, with a possible D match to TRBD1 (5 bases). Per germline, CDR1 MNHEY and CDR2 SVGEGT. V dropped 9 bases and J dropped 4 bases, with 18 bases sitting between them. The CDR3 totals 14 residues.

This clonotype was counted between two and nine times. The V and J genes are TRBV20-1 and TRBJ2-3; 9 bases fit TRBD2. This CDR3 spans 15 amino acids. The germline V gene encodes CDR1 DFQATT and CDR2 SNEGSKA (reference sequence). Trimming removed 6 bases from V and 6 bases from J; junction bases left unmatched: 13. Written as DNA, the CDR3 is TGCAGTGCCCGGCGTAGCGGGGGAGTATCGGATACGCAGTATTTT. The encoded protein is CSARRSGGVSDTQYF.

This clonotype has at least ten counts. The chain couples TRBV11-2 to TRBJ2-7, with TRBD1 identical over 9 bases. CDR1 and CDR2 from the germline V gene are SGHAT and FQNNGV. V gave up 6 bases and J gave up 2 bases; unmatched junction bases: 5. CDR3 size: 14 residues. The CDR3 coding sequence is TGTGCCAGCAGGTTTAACAGGGGGCCCTACGAGCAGTACTTC. Translation gives CASRFNRGPYEQYF. The full variable domain, its missing parts supplied by reference TRBV11-2 and TRBJ2-7, is EAGVAQSPRYKIIEKRQSVAFWCNPISGHATLYWYQQILGQGPKLLIQFQNNGVVDDSQLPKDRFSAERLKGVDSTLKIQPAKLEDSAVYLCASRFNRGPYEQYFGPGTRLTVT.

This clonotype was seen a few times. V gene TRBV6-1 combines with J gene TRBJ1-3, with D possibly matching TRBD1 (5 bases). The V end lost 2 bases, the J end lost 0 bases, and 8 bases lay between the germline ends. Per germline, CDR1 MNHNS and CDR2 SASEGT. The CDR3 extends over 15 amino acids. CDR3 loop: CASSEITGSGNTIYF. CDR3 coding DNA: TGTGCCAGCAGTGAAATAACAGGCTCTGGAAACACCATATATTTT.

The V and J genes are TRBV20-1 and TRBJ1-2; the D gene is possibly TRBD1 (5 bases). Germline V gives CDR1 DFQATT, CDR2 SNEGSKA (reference sequence). CDR3 length: 18 amino acids. Between the trimmed V and J ends, which lost 3 bases and 8 bases, there was a span of 31 bases. The CDR3 spells CSASWRPASWGWNRGYTF. The CDR3 nucleotides are TGCAGTGCTAGCTGGCGACCGGCGTCCTGGGGGTGGAATCGGGGCTACACCTTC.

This clonotype was found many times. The V and J genes are TRBV4-2 and TRBJ2-7; 10 bases match TRBD2. Germline assignment: CDR1 LGHNA and CDR2 YNFKEQ. Trimming cost V 1 base and J 7 bases; bases outside gene matches: 13. CDR3 length: 17 residues. The DNA for the CDR3 is TGTGCCAGCAGCCAAGGGGCTAGCGGGAGTACCTTGGGGGAGCAGTACTTC. The encoded protein is CASSQGASGSTLGEQYF.

This clonotype was detected many times. The rearrangement joins TRBV2 to TRBJ2-4; the D gene is possibly TRBD1 (5 bases). Germline lookup yields CDR1 SNHLY and CDR2 FYNNEI. The length of the CDR3 is 14 residues. V shed 4 bases and J shed 0 bases, with 7 bases lying between them. CDR3 nucleotides: TGTGCCAGCAGTGCAGGGTTAGCCAAAAACATTCAGTACTTC. Amino acids: CASSAGLAKNIQYF.

The J gene is TRBJ1-4, the V gene TRBV7-9; weak D call: TRBD1 (6 bases). Looked up from germline, CDR1 is SEHNR and CDR2 is FQNEAQ (reference sequence). V was cut by 4 bases and J by 6 bases, with 15 bases left in between. The CDR3 length is 15 residues. CDR3 protein: CASSSPVGAYEKLFF. As DNA, the CDR3 is TGTGCCAGCAGCTCCCCTGTGGGGGCTTATGAAAAACTGTTTTTT.

This clonotype was counted only a few times. The chain uses TRBV7-8 and TRBJ1-6; D gene uncertain. CDR1 and CDR2 from the germline V gene are SGHVS and FQNEAQ. The ends were cut back, 5 bases at V and 8 bases at J, with 13 bases in the middle. The length of the CDR3 is 14 residues. The CDR3 reads CASSVIDSDSPLHF. CDR3 DNA sequence: TGTGCCAGCAGCGTCATCGACTCGGATTCACCCCTCCACTTT. Using reference TRBV7-8 and TRBJ1-6 for the parts outside the CDR3, the full variable domain is GAGVSQSPRYKVAKRGQDVALRCDPISGHVSLFWYQQALGQGPEFLTYFQNEAQLDKSGLPSDRFFAERPEGSVSTLKIQRTQQEDSAVYLCASSVIDSDSPLHFGNGTRLTVT.

This clonotype was observed a few times. The chain carries TRBV7-8 and TRBJ1-5, with 8 bases lining up with TRBD1. Germline loops: CDR1 SGHVS, CDR2 FQNEAQ. The CDR3 length is 18 residues. The J segment lost 5 bases and the V segment lost 0 bases, leaving 12 bases of the junction unmatched. CDR3 coding DNA: TGTGCCAGCAGCTTAGCGACCCTAGGAGGACAGGGCCATCAGCCCCAGCATTTT. It specifies CASSLATLGGQGHQPQHF.

This clonotype was observed a handful of times. The chain carries TRBV9 and TRBJ1-5; 8 bases are shared with TRBD1. Germline V gene data show CDR1 as SGDLS and CDR2 as YYNGEE. CDR3 length equals 18 residues. Trimming took 0 bases from V and 2 from J; bases not matched to a gene: 10. This CDR3 reads CASSVVPRTGPGNQPQHF. Here the CDR3 DNA reads TGTGCCAGCAGCGTAGTCCCGAGGACAGGGCCGGGCAATCAGCCCCAGCATTTT.

The table lists this clonotype with a few counts. V and J are TRBV5-6 and TRBJ1-3; D possibly corresponds to TRBD1 (5 bases). V was clipped by 0 bases and J by 0 bases, with 10 bases between them. Germline V CDR1 and CDR2: SGHDT, YYEEEE. The CDR3 is 16 amino acids. CDR3 in amino acids: CASSLERGFSGNTIYF. CDR3 sequence (DNA): TGTGCCAGCAGCTTGGAGCGGGGGTTCTCTGGAAACACCATATATTTT. Full variable domain (rest looked up from reference TRBV5-6 and TRBJ1-3): DAGVTQSPTHLIKTRGQQVTLRCSPKSGHDTVSWYQQALGQGPQFIFQYYEEEERQRGNFPDRFSGHQFPNYSSELNVNALLLGDSALYLCASSLERGFSGNTIYFGEGSWLTVV.

The rearrangement links TRBV27 to TRBJ2-1; TRBD1 matches at 7 bases. The CDR3 is 14 residues long. V was clipped by 2 bases and J by 6 bases; unmatched bases: 4. The germline gives CDR1 MNHEY, CDR2 SMNVEV (reference sequence). This CDR3 reads CASSLGDSVNEQFF. The CDR3 coding sequence is TGTGCCAGCAGTTTAGGGGACAGCGTCAATGAGCAGTTCTTC.

The V and J genes are TRBV12-5 and TRBJ2-1; the match to TRBD2 covers 13 bases. Germline values: CDR1 LGHNT, CDR2 FRNRAP. V lost 3 bases to trimming and J lost 4 bases; unmatched junction nucleotides: 3. The CDR3 is 16 residues long. CDR3 in amino acids: CASGFQTSGGYNEQFF. The CDR3 DNA sequence: TGTGCTAGTGGTTTCCAGACTAGCGGGGGGTACAATGAGCAGTTCTTC. Full variable domain (rest looked up from reference TRBV12-5 and TRBJ2-1): DARVTQTPRHKVTEMGQEVTMRCQPILGHNTVFWYRQTMMQGLELLAYFRNRAPLDDSGMPKDRFSAEMPDATLATLKIQPSEPRDSAVYFCASGFQTSGGYNEQFFGPGTRLTVL.

This clonotype was seen ten or more times. The chain employs TRBV18 and TRBJ2-5; TRBD2 aligns across 7 bases. The CDR3 is 14 residues long. Germline loops: CDR1 KGHSH, CDR2 LQKENI. V gave up 4 bases and J gave up 2 bases; unmatched junction bases: 4. CDR3 sequence (DNA): TGTGCCAGCTCACAAAGACTAGCACAAGAGACCCAGTACTTC. Amino acid sequence: CASSQRLAQETQYF. The entire variable domain, with the rest obtained from reference TRBV18 and TRBJ2-5, is as follows: NAGVMQNPRHLVRRRGQEARLRCSPMKGHSHVYWYRQLPEEGLKFMVYLQKENIIDESGMPKERFSAEFPKEGPSILRIQQVVRGDSAAYFCASSQRLAQETQYFGPGTRLLVL.

The V and J genes are TRBV20-1 and TRBJ1-1; TRBD1 aligns across 7 bases. Germline CDR1 reads DFQATT; CDR2 reads SNEGSKA (reference sequence). V was clipped by 4 bases and J by 2 bases; unmatched bases: 7. The CDR3 has 14 residues. CDR3 in amino acids: CSAINRDSNTEAFF. For the CDR3, the DNA is TGCAGTGCTATTAACCGGGACAGTAACACTGAAGCTTTCTTT.

This clonotype was seen a few times. V usage is TRBV12-3 or TRBV12-4 and J usage is TRBJ1-2; D gene uncertain. The length of the CDR3 is 12 residues. Trimming stripped 1 base from V and 8 bases from J, with 8 bases between. The CDR3 region has the DNA TGTGCCAGCAGTTTAGGGGGAGCAGGCTACACCTTC. This translates into CASSLGGAGYTF.

This clonotype was observed many times. This chain uses TRBV11-2 with TRBJ1-1; a weak D match, TRBD1 (6 bases). The CDR3 length is 18 residues. Germline lookup yields CDR1 SGHAT and CDR2 FQNNGV. V was trimmed by 1 base and J by 2 bases, leaving 20 bases between them. The CDR3 loop is CASSLGGYRAAYNTEAFF. The CDR3 DNA follows: TGTGCCAGCAGCTTAGGGGGTTACAGGGCGGCGTATAACACTGAAGCTTTCTTT.

This clonotype was found many times. The chain employs TRBV20-1 and TRBJ2-1; D could derive from TRBD1 or TRBD2 (6 bases each). CDR1 is DFQATT, CDR2 SNEGSKA, per germline (reference sequence). The CDR3 contains 15 residues. V lost 0 bases, J lost 5 bases, and 14 bases lay in between. In DNA form, the CDR3 reads TGCAGTGCTAGAGATGGTCGTGGGGGGCACAATGAGCAGTTCTTC. This gives the protein CSARDGRGGHNEQFF.

At least ten counts were recorded for this clonotype. The CDR3, as DNA: TGTGCCAGCAGCCAAGTCCGGGCCGGCTCCTACAATGAGCAGTTCTTC. It specifies CASSQVRAGSYNEQFF. The rearrangement uses TRBV3-1 and TRBJ2-1; D is undetermined. Germline V lookup: CDR1 LGHDT, CDR2 YNNKEL (reference sequence). The CDR3 has 16 amino acids. V was cut by 1 base and J by 0 bases, with 10 bases left in between.

The chain employs TRBV19 and TRBJ2-1; maybe TRBD2 (5 bases). CDR1 and CDR2 from the germline V gene are LNHDA and SQIVND (reference sequence). Trimming cost V 1 base and J 7 bases, with 11 bases left between them. The CDR3 is 14 residues long. Here the CDR3 DNA reads TGTGCCAGTAGTATAGGCCTAGCAGGTAATGAGCAGTTCTTC. Translating it yields CASSIGLAGNEQFF.

This clonotype came up a few times. V and J are TRBV9 and TRBJ2-3; 15 nucleotides line up with TRBD2. After removal of 3 bases from V and 5 bases from J, the junction contained 4 bases not matched to a gene. The CDR3 covers 16 residues. The germline V gene has CDR1 SGDLS and CDR2 YYNGEE. The CDR3, as DNA: TGTGCCAGCAGCGGGACTAGCGGGGGGGCCTTAGATACGCAGTATTTT. Residues: CASSGTSGGALDTQYF.